The clone carrying this T cell receptor (beta chain) came up a few times. Its specificity is unknown. This sample is drawn from a study of beta chain features in type 1 diabetes. Sequencing targeted expressed TCRB transcripts, as all isolated RNA had been reverse transcribed. TCRdb keeps only in-frame clones here, not all; method: immunoSEQ multiplex PCR. The data hold about 150,000 clones, with around a tenth observed a single time. The V and J ends lost 4 bases and 1 base respectively, with 10 bases between them. This CDR3 has 14 amino acids. Germline V gene lookup returns CDR1 MNHNS and CDR2 SASEGT. Study-level points and caveats: Within each of all four CD4+ subsets, Type 1 diabetes patients had TCRB CDR3s that were moderately but significantly shorter. PCR might show a preference for shorter templates, equally across patients and controls.

The rearrangement uses TRBV6-1 and TRBJ1-1; D remains ambiguous. The TCR was taken from a man younger than 40 with type 1 diabetes. What was sequenced was central memory CD4+ T cells from blood. The DNA of the CDR3 is TGTGCCAGCAGTGCCCTAGGGAGGAACACTGAAGCTTTCTTT. It encodes CASSALGRNTEAFF.